This T cell receptor beta chain was identified in a study of blood T cell repertoires in COVID-19. In the authors' workflow: Researchers report that nucleated cell counts were estimated from reference gene primer amplification. The assay was immunoSEQ multiplex PCR, and TCRdb's table has in-frame clones only and misses some. That table is the source of V, J and clone size, and D and trimming were worked out from the DNA. The sample holds around 240,000 clones, about 86% seen once. CDR1 and CDR2 from the germline V gene are SGHTA and FQGNSA. The V end lost 4 bases, the J end lost 5 bases, and 17 bases lay between the germline ends. The CDR3 has 15 residues.

Material for sequencing was peripheral blood. The chain carries TRBV7-2 and TRBJ2-5, with D possibly TRBD2 on 5 matching bases. This receptor was taken from a woman in her twenties or thirties who had recovered from COVID-19. The CDR3 DNA sequence: TGTGCCAGCAGCTCATCAGCGGACTCCGGGGAGACCCAGTACTTC. It specifies CASSSSADSGETQYF. Drawing the rest from reference TRBV7-2 and TRBJ2-5, the complete variable domain is GAGVSQSPSNKVTEKGKDVELRCDPISGHTALYWYRQSLGQGLEFLIYFQGNSAPDKSGLPSDRFSAERTGGSVSTLTIQRTQQEDSAVYLCASSSSADSGETQYFGPGTRLLVL.